This T cell receptor (beta chain) was sequenced in a study of T-cell reconstitution after alpha-beta-depleted transplantation in children. Germline CDR1 reads MNHEY; CDR2 reads SVGEGT. Trimming removed 8 bases at V and 6 bases at J, with 17 bases between. This CDR3 contains 14 residues. Unique molecular identifiers were built into the TCRbeta library. One entry per CDR3 protein results from TCRdb running MiXCR on the PCR reads. The sample holds around 480,000 distinct CDR3 sequences; 32% are singletons and the top ten take 2% to 2.5%. Material: PBMCs from the stem cell graft donor, obtained from the stem cell graft. The chain couples TRBV6-2 or TRBV6-3 to TRBJ2-1, with no clear D. The TCR originated in a human donor who donated a stem cell graft to a child with aplastic anemia. This chain's CDR3 is CASVGPRRLNEQFF. CDR3 nucleotides: TGTGCCAGCGTCGGGCCCCGACGTCTCAATGAGCAGTTCTTC.